Listed below are T cell receptor beta chains from one sample, sequenced in a study. MiXCR, applied by TCRdb to the 5' RACE reads, yields one record per CDR3 protein. This sample has 50,000 to 65,000 distinct CDR3 sequences, with around 20% found just once. The sample was tumor-infiltrating Tregs sorted from the breast tumor. All receptors derive from a female donor with breast cancer. CDR3s include the opening cysteine and the closing phenylalanine or tryptophan. A D gene is named only where the DNA matches it firmly. Size is omitted from some rows. Given values are once, few, many or a class for expanded clones.

CDR3 DNA: TGTGCCAGCAGTCAAACCGGGACTGCTAATCAGCCCCAGCATTTT
CDR3 protein: CASSQTGTANQPQHF
D gene: -
clone size: -
J gene: TRBJ1-5
V gene: TRBV6-5

CDR3 DNA: TGCGCCAGCAGCTTGGGAGGGGATACGCAGTATTTT
CDR3 protein: CASSLGGDTQYF
D gene: -
clone size: -
J gene: TRBJ2-3
V gene: TRBV5-1

CDR3 DNA: TGTGCCAGCAGCCCCGGGACTCAAGAGACCCAGTACTTC
CDR3 protein: CASSPGTQETQYF
D gene: -
clone size: -
J gene: TRBJ2-5
V gene: TRBV7-6

CDR3 DNA: TGTGCCAGCAGTTACGGGCTGCAGGGAACATCTACGGTCCAGTACTTC
CDR3 protein: CASSYGLQGTSTVQYF
D gene: -
clone size: few
J gene: TRBJ2-7
V gene: TRBV6-2/TRBV6-3

CDR3 DNA: TGTGCCACCAGCGGAGTGACAGGGGTCCCCTACGAGCAGTACTTC
CDR3 protein: CATSGVTGVPYEQYF
D gene: TRBD1
clone size: -
J gene: TRBJ2-7
V gene: TRBV10-3

CDR3 DNA: TGTGCCAGCAGCCCTTCGGGGAACAATGAGCAGTTCTTC
CDR3 protein: CASSPSGNNEQFF
D gene: -
clone size: few
J gene: TRBJ2-1
V gene: TRBV7-3

CDR3 DNA: TGTGCCAGCATTGAGAACTATAATTCACCCCTCCACTTT
CDR3 protein: CASIENYNSPLHF
D gene: -
clone size: few
J gene: TRBJ1-6
V gene: TRBV12-3/TRBV12-4

CDR3 DNA: TGTGCCAGCAATCGGGAAGTCTATGGCTACACCTTC
CDR3 protein: CASNREVYGYTF
D gene: -
clone size: -
J gene: TRBJ1-2
V gene: TRBV2

CDR3 DNA: TGTGCCAGCTCGGCGGGACAGGGCACACATACGCAGTATTTT
CDR3 protein: CASSAGQGTHTQYF
D gene: TRBD1
clone size: many
J gene: TRBJ2-3
V gene: TRBV5-4

CDR3 DNA: TGCGCCAGCAGGAAAGACAGTGACACCGGGGAGCTGTTTTTT
CDR3 protein: CASRKDSDTGELFF
D gene: -
clone size: -
J gene: TRBJ2-2
V gene: TRBV5-1

CDR3 DNA: TGTGCCAGCAGCTTAGTACGGGATGGCTACACCTTC
CDR3 protein: CASSLVRDGYTF
D gene: -
clone size: -
J gene: TRBJ1-2
V gene: TRBV7-2

CDR3 DNA: TGCAGTGCTGCGAAGACAGGGGAGGGTGGCTACACCTTC
CDR3 protein: CSAAKTGEGGYTF
D gene: TRBD1
clone size: -
J gene: TRBJ1-2
V gene: TRBV20-1

CDR3 DNA: TGTGCCAGCAGTTCCCCTAGCGGATACAATGAGCAGTTCTTC
CDR3 protein: CASSSPSGYNEQFF
D gene: TRBD2
clone size: -
J gene: TRBJ2-1
V gene: TRBV6-2/TRBV6-3